The T cell receptor beta chain under discussion was sequenced for a study of early T cells in non-severe SARS-CoV-2 infection. This clonotype has more than one count but fewer than ten. The germline V gene has CDR1 SGHVS and CDR2 FQNEAQ. The CDR3 sequence is 18 residues long. Trimming removed 5 bases from V and 4 bases from J; junction bases left unmatched: 14. MiXCR was run by TCRdb on the 5' RACE reads, yielding one entry per CDR3 protein. The repertoire includes roughly 51,000 distinct CDR3 sequences, under 7.5% of them detected once, and about 2.7% sits in the top ten. Sequenced here: whole blood, sampled at baseline. The clonotype originates from an adult who was a healthcare worker with PCR-confirmed SARS-CoV-2 infection or an uninfected control (not recorded which). The rearrangement links TRBV7-8 to TRBJ2-5; 12 bases are a match to TRBD2. CDR3 nucleotide sequence: TGTGCCAGCAGCGCCCCGCGGGCTAGCGGGGGGGTCCGAGAGACCCAGTACTTC. This codes for CASSAPRASGGVRETQYF.